This T cell receptor beta chain was captured by sequencing in a study of blood T cell repertoires in COVID-19. A few counts support this clone. The CDR3 has 16 amino acids. Germline trimming cut 0 bases from V and 1 base from J; bases unmatched to any gene: 3. CDR1 is SGHRS and CDR2 is YFSETQ in the germline V gene. The data were produced by immunoSEQ multiplex PCR, yet TCRdb's version contains in-frame clones alone and is incomplete. The sample has 150,000 to 200,000 clones, roughly 80% seen once. The rearrangement uses TRBV5-1 and TRBJ2-3, with 9 positions matching TRBD1. This clonotype originated in a human donor with acute or convalescent COVID-19. The donor label of this sample is uncertain. The specimen was peripheral blood. CDR3 coding DNA: TGCGCCAGCAGCTTGGGGAGGACAGGGGGCACAGATACGCAGTATTTT. Residues: CASSLGRTGGTDTQYF.